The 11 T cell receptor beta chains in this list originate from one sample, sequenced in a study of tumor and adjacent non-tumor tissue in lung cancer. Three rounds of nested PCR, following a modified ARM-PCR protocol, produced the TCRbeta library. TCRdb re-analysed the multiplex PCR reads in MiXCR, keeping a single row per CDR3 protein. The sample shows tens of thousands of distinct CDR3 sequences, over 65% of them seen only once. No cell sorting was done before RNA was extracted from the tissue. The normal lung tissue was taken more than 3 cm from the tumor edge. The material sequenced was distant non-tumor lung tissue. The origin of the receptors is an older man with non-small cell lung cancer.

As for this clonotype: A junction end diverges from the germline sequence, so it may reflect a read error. CDR3 protein: CASSTGTVGQETQYF. For the CDR3, the DNA is TGTGCCAGCAGCACTGGGACAGTTGGGCAAGAGACCCAATACTTC. V usage is TRBV11-2 and J usage is TRBJ2-5; 7 bases align to TRBD1. Germline-derived CDR1 and CDR2 are SGHAT and FQNNGV. There are 15 residues in the CDR3.

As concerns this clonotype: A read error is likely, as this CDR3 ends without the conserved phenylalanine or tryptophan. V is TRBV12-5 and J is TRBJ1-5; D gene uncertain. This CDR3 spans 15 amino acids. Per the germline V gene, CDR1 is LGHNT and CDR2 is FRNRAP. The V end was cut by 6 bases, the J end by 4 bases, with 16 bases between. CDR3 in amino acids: CASGPARQSNQPQHS. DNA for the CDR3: TGTGCTAGTGGGCCCGCCCGGCAGTCTAATCAGCCCCAGCATTCT.

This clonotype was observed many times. The CDR3 sequence is CSASPLGISPYNEQFF. CDR3 nucleotides: TGCAGTGCTAGCCCACTCGGGATTTCCCCCTACAATGAGCAGTTCTTC. The V and J genes are TRBV20-1 and TRBJ2-1; a weak D match, TRBD2 (5 bases). CDR1 and CDR2 from the germline V gene are DFQATT and SNEGSKA (reference sequence). V was shortened by 3 bases and J by 2 bases, with 17 bases between the two germline ends. The CDR3 spans 16 residues.

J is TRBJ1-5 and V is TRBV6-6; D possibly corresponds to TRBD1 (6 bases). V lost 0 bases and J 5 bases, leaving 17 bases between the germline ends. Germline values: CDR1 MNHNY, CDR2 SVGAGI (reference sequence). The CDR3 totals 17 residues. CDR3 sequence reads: CASSYSMGDNGDQPQHF. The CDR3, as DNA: TGTGCCAGCAGTTACTCGATGGGGGACAATGGCGATCAGCCCCAGCATTTT.

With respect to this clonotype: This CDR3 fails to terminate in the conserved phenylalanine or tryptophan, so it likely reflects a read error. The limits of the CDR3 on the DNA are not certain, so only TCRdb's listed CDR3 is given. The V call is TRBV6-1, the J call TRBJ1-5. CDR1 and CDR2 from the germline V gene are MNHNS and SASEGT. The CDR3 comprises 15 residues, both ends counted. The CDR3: CASSVGGFGNQPQNY.

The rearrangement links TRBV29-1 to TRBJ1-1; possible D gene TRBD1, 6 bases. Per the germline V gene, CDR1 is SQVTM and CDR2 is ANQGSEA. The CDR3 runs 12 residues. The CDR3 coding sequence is TGCAGTGTCCTGGGGGCTGCGGATTGGGCTTTCTTT. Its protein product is CSVLGAADWAFF.

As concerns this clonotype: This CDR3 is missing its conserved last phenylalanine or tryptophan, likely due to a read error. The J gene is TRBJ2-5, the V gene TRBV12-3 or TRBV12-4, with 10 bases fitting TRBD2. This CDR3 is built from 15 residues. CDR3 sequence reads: CASSWLAGVVEIQYL. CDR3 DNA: TGTGCCAGCAGCTGGCTAGCGGGAGTGGTGGAGATCCAGTACCTC.

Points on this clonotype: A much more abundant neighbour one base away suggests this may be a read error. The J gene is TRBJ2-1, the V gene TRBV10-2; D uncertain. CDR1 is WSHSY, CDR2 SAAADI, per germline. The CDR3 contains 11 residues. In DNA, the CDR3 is TGCACCAGCAGTGACCATGATATTCAGTTCTTC. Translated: CTSSDHDIQFF.

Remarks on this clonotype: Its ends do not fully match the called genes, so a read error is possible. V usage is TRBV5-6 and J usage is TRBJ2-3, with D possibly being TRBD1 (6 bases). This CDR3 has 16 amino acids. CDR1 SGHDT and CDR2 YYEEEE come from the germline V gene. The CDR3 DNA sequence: TGTGCCAGCGGTCATCAGGGGATGGGGAGAACAGATACGCAATATTTT. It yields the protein CASGHQGMGRTDTQYF. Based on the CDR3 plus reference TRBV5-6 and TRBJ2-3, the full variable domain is DAGVTQSPTHLIKTRGQQVTLRCSPKSGHDTVSWYQQALGQGPQFIFQYYEEEERQRGNFPDRFSGHQFPNYSSELNVNALLLGDSALYLCASGHQGMGRTDTQYFGPGTRLTVL.

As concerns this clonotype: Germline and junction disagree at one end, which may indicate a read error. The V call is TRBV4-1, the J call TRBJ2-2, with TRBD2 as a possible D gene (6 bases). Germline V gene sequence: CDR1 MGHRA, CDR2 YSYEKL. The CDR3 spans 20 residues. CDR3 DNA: TGCGCCAGCAGAGCAAGAGGGTCTAGCGTGGGGCCGCGGGGAATCGGGGAGCCGCTTTTT. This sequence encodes CASRARGSSVGPRGIGEPLF.

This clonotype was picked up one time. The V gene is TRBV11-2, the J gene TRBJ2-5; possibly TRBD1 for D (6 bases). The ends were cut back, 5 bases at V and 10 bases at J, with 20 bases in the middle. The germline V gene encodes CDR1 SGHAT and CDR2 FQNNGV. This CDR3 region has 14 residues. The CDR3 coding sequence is TGTGCCAGCAGCCCGGACAGTTGGGCAAGAGACCAGTACTTC. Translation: CASSPDSWARDQYF.